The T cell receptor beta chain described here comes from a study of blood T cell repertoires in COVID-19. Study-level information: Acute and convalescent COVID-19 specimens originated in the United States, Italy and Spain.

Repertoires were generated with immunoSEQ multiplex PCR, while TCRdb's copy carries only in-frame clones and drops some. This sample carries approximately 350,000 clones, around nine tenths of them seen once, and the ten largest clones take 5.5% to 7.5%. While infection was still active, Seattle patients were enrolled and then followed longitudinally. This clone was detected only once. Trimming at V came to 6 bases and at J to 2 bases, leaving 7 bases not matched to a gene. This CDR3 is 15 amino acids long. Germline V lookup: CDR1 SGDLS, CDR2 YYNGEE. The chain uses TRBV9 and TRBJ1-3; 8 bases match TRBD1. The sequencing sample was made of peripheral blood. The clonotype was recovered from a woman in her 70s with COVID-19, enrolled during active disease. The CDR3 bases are TGTGCCAGCACTCGGACAGGGCAGCCTGGAAACACCATATATTTT. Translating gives CASTRTGQPGNTIYF.